The 26 T cell receptor beta chains reported below all come from one sample, sequenced in a study of CD8 T cells in ankylosing spondylitis. TCRdb recomputed calls from the 5' RACE reads with MiXCR, one row per CDR3 protein. Of 45,000 to 65,000 distinct CDR3 sequences listed, about 7% are singletons. The sample consisted of blood, either unsorted or a sorted T cell fraction (not recorded which). These receptors were obtained from a female donor with ankylosing spondylitis or in good health (not recorded which).

Many counts were recorded for this clonotype. The chain is built from TRBV11-2 and TRBJ2-5; D remains ambiguous. CDR3 length: 12 residues. From germline, CDR1 is SGHAT and CDR2 FQNNGV. V was clipped by 0 bases and J by 3 bases, with 2 bases between them. This CDR3 reads CASSLEEETQYF. Written as DNA, the CDR3 is TGTGCCAGCAGCTTAGAGGAAGAGACCCAGTACTTC.

This chain links TRBV12-3 or TRBV12-4 with TRBJ1-2; 8 bases are shared with TRBD1. This CDR3 has 14 residues. Unmatched junction bases numbered 3, after V lost 2 bases and J lost 4 bases. The CDR3 nucleotides are TGTGCCAGCAGTTTACTCGGACAGGGCTATGGCTACACCTTC. It specifies CASSLLGQGYGYTF.

This clonotype was counted at least ten times. The chain employs TRBV5-1 and TRBJ2-2; D ambiguous. The CDR3 sequence is 12 residues long. Germline loops: CDR1 SGHRS, CDR2 YFSETQ. V dropped 5 bases and J dropped 3 bases, with 5 bases sitting between them. The CDR3 loop reads CASRWDTGELFF. For the CDR3, the DNA is TGCGCCAGCAGGTGGGACACCGGGGAGCTGTTTTTT.

This clonotype was counted ten times or more. This chain joins TRBV6-2 or TRBV6-3 and TRBJ1-5; no reliable D call. Germline-derived CDR1 and CDR2 are MNHEY and SVGEGT. The CDR3 is 16 amino acids. The ends were cut back, 0 bases at V and 3 bases at J, with 12 bases in the middle. In DNA, the CDR3 is TGTGCCAGCAGTTACTCCGGGGTTTTTAACAATCAGCCCCAGCATTTT. Protein product: CASSYSGVFNNQPQHF.

This clonotype was detected only a few times. The genes are TRBV7-9 and TRBJ2-5; D remains unclear. This CDR3 is 14 amino acids long. CDR1 and CDR2 from the germline V gene are SEHNR and FQNEAQ (reference sequence). Trimming removed 1 base from V and 0 bases from J, with 6 bases in between. CDR3 coding DNA: TGTGCCAGCAGCTTAGTCCCAGACCAAGAGACCCAGTACTTC. It codes for CASSLVPDQETQYF.

In this sample, this clonotype turned up many times. The chain combines TRBV5-1 with TRBJ1-1, with 7 bases aligning to TRBD1. The trim removed 4 bases at V and 10 bases at J, leaving 10 bases unmatched. The germline V gene encodes CDR1 SGHRS and CDR2 YFSETQ. The CDR3 totals 13 residues. CDR3 bases: TGCGCCAGCAGCCGAGACAGGGAAGTAGCAGCTTTCTTT. It encodes CASSRDREVAAFF.

In this sample, this clonotype turned up many times. The V and J genes are TRBV20-1 and TRBJ1-4; D is uncertain. Per germline, CDR1 DFQATT and CDR2 SNEGSKA (reference sequence). The V end was cut by 3 bases, the J end by 3 bases, with 8 bases between. The CDR3 loop spans 13 amino acids. The chain's CDR3 is CSARSDPNEKLFF. CDR3 nucleotides: TGCAGTGCTAGGTCGGATCCTAATGAAAAACTGTTTTTT.

This clonotype has ten or more counts. This chain uses TRBV5-1 with TRBJ2-3, with TRBD1 matching 11 bases. This CDR3 comprises 16 residues. Germline loops: CDR1 SGHRS, CDR2 YFSETQ. Losses at the gene ends were 3 bases for V and 5 bases for J; bases not matched to a gene: 8. The CDR3 nucleotides read TGCGCCAGCAGCTCGAATGGACAGGGGGCGGGAGATACGCAGTATTTT. It encodes CASSSNGQGAGDTQYF. The full variable domain, rest sourced from reference TRBV5-1 and TRBJ2-3, is KAGVTQTPRYLIKTRGQQVTLSCSPISGHRSVSWYQQTPGQGLQFLFEYFSETQRNKGNFPGRFSGRQFSNSRSEMNVSTLELGDSALYLCASSSNGQGAGDTQYFGPGTRLTVL.

This clonotype came up many times. The CDR3 DNA follows: TGTGCCAGCAGCCAACAGGGAATGGGTGAGCAGTTCTTC. Its translation: CASSQQGMGEQFF. This sequence joins TRBV3-1 and TRBJ2-1, with D tentatively TRBD1 (5 bases). The CDR3 has 13 amino acids. V gave up 2 bases and J gave up 9 bases, with 11 bases separating them. Germline lookup yields CDR1 LGHDT and CDR2 YNNKEL (reference sequence).

The sample holds many counts of this clonotype. The gene calls are TRBV12-3 or TRBV12-4 and TRBJ2-5; maybe TRBD1 (5 bases). The CDR3 extends over 13 amino acids. V was pared by 2 bases and J by 4 bases, with 8 bases between. The CDR3, as DNA: TGTGCCAGCAGTTTAAGGGGTGGAGAGACCCAGTACTTC. It encodes CASSLRGGETQYF.

This clonotype was found many times. The chain combines TRBV12-5 with TRBJ1-1; the match to TRBD1 covers 10 bases. The CDR3 consists of 16 residues. From germline, CDR1 is LGHNT and CDR2 FRNRAP. V was pared by 0 bases and J by 4 bases, with 5 bases of the junction left unmatched. The CDR3 loop reads CASGLVLGQGSTEAFF. CDR3 in DNA: TGTGCTAGTGGTTTGGTCCTGGGACAGGGGTCCACTGAAGCTTTCTTT.

There are a few counts of this clonotype. The V and J genes are TRBV7-9 and TRBJ1-2; D gene uncertain. Looked up from germline, CDR1 is SEHNR and CDR2 is FQNEAQ (reference sequence). Trimming shortened V by 3 bases and J by 3 bases, and 8 bases separated the two germline ends. The CDR3 has 13 amino acids. This chain's CDR3 is CASSFNTDYGYTF. CDR3 DNA: TGTGCCAGCAGCTTCAACACGGACTATGGCTACACCTTC.

The rearrangement uses TRBV29-1 and TRBJ2-2; no definite D call. The CDR3 consists of 15 residues. CDR1 is SQVTM, CDR2 ANQGSEA, per germline. Trimming left V 5 bases short and J 2 bases short, with 15 bases between. The CDR3 loop is CSVPGPRGNTGELFF. In DNA, the CDR3 is TGCAGCGTTCCCGGGCCCCGAGGCAACACCGGGGAGCTGTTTTTT.

The chain has TRBV18 and TRBJ1-2; TRBD1 is a possible D gene (6 bases). The CDR3 runs to 15 residues. V was cut by 2 bases and J by 2 bases, with 12 bases left in between. Germline CDR1 is KGHSH and CDR2 is LQKENI. The CDR3 nucleotides read TGTGCCAGCTCACCAGGGGGCACGCAAAACTATGGCTACACCTTC. Amino acid sequence: CASSPGGTQNYGYTF.

This clonotype was picked up many times. This rearrangement joins TRBV3-1 to TRBJ1-1; D unclear. Germline V gene sequence: CDR1 LGHDT, CDR2 YNNKEL (reference sequence). V lost 1 base and J 6 bases, leaving 9 bases between the germline ends. The CDR3 sequence is 13 residues long. The CDR3 DNA reads as TGTGCCAGCAGCCAAGTCCAAGCGGCTGAAGCTTTCTTT. The encoded protein is CASSQVQAAEAFF.

This clonotype was observed at least ten times. A much larger clonotype is one base distant, so this may be a read error. The rearrangement links TRBV20-1 to TRBJ1-1; 7 bases line up with TRBD1. CDR3 size: 18 residues. Germline CDR1 DFQATT, CDR2 SNEGSKA (reference sequence). The CDR3 nucleotides read TGCTGTGCTAGACTTGGAGATCAGGGGGTTTCGGTAGACACTGAAGCTTTCTTT. It encodes CCARLGDQGVSVDTEAFF.

About this clonotype itself: A read error may be the cause here, since a much bigger clone is one base away. This sequence joins TRBV4-3 and TRBJ2-7, with unresolved D. The CDR3 contains 14 residues. CDR1 is LGHNA, CDR2 YSLEER, per germline. V lost 1 base to trimming and J lost 3 bases, with 10 bases between them. This chain's CDR3 is CASSQALDSYEQYF. CDR3 sequence (DNA): TGCGCCAGCAGCCAAGCTTTAGATAGCTACGAGCAGTACTTC.

As concerns this clonotype: One junction end disagrees with the germline gene, perhaps due to a read error. The CDR3, as DNA: TGTGCCAGCAGGTGGGGACAGGGGGACACCGAGGAGCTGTTTTTT. Its protein product is CASRWGQGDTEELFF. This sequence joins TRBV12-3 or TRBV12-4 and TRBJ2-2; 11 bases agree with TRBD1. The CDR3 covers 15 residues.

With regard to this clonotype: A much larger clone lies a single base off, so this may be a read error. The V gene is TRBV6-2 or TRBV6-3, the J gene TRBJ2-7; D may be TRBD2 (6 bases). This CDR3 comprises 14 residues. The V end was cut by 3 bases, the J end by 6 bases, with 15 bases between. Germline values: CDR1 MNHEY, CDR2 SVGEGT. The CDR3 region is CASSYSSGGSEQYF. The CDR3 DNA is TGTGCCAGCAGTTATTCGTCAGGAGGGTCCGAGCAGTACTTC.

This clonotype was picked up many times. Here the CDR3 DNA reads TGTGCCAGCAGTGAGGGGGGCTCCTACGAGCAGTACGTC. Protein sequence: CASSEGGSYEQYV. The chain has TRBV2 and TRBJ2-7; a possible D gene is TRBD2 (6 bases). V was shortened by 3 bases and J by 0 bases, with 6 bases between the two germline ends. This CDR3 is built from 13 residues. Germline V lookup: CDR1 SNHLY, CDR2 FYNNEI.

This clonotype appeared many times. The genes are TRBV9 and TRBJ2-1; a weak D match, TRBD2 (8 bases). This CDR3 comprises 16 residues. The V end was cut by 0 bases, the J end by 4 bases, with 14 bases between. Germline assignment: CDR1 SGDLS and CDR2 YYNGEE. CDR3 nucleotides: TGTGCCAGCAGCGTAGCGGGAGGGACAGTATACAATGAGCAGTTCTTC. It specifies CASSVAGGTVYNEQFF. The variable domain in full, completed from reference TRBV9 and TRBJ2-1, reads DSGVTQTPKHLITATGQRVTLRCSPRSGDLSVYWYQQSLDQGLQFLIQYYNGEERAKGNILERFSAQQFPDLHSELNLSSLELGDSALYFCASSVAGGTVYNEQFFGPGTRLTVL.

This clonotype came up many times. This chain uses TRBV20-1 with TRBJ2-1, with 15 bases fitting TRBD2. The V gene's germline CDR1 is DFQATT and CDR2 SNEGSKA (reference sequence). This CDR3 spans 20 amino acids. With 0 bases clipped from V and 0 bases from J, the junction kept 9 bases outside the gene matches. The CDR3 protein is CSARDHPGLAGGFSYNEQFF. CDR3 nucleotide sequence: TGCAGTGCTAGAGATCACCCGGGACTAGCGGGGGGATTCTCCTACAATGAGCAGTTCTTC.

Ten or more counts support this clonotype. The V gene is TRBV5-1, the J gene TRBJ2-1; 9 nucleotides agree with TRBD2. The CDR3 has 17 amino acids. V gave up 2 bases and J gave up 8 bases; unmatched junction bases: 14. CDR1 and CDR2 from the germline V gene are SGHRS and YFSETQ. CDR3 bases: TGCGCCAGCAGCTTACCTCGAGCGGGGGGTCCCTCAGATGAGCAGTTCTTC. This translates into CASSLPRAGGPSDEQFF.

The chain is built from TRBV19 and TRBJ2-2; D call uncertain. The germline V gene has CDR1 LNHDA and CDR2 SQIVND (reference sequence). With 3 bases removed from V and 6 bases from J, the gap between germline ends came to 8 bases. The CDR3 sequence is 13 residues long. CDR3 sequence (DNA): TGTGCCAGTAGTATGACGGTCTCCGGGGAGCTGTTTTTT. Translating gives CASSMTVSGELFF.

This clonotype was picked up many times. The chain recombines TRBV5-1 with TRBJ2-7, with D perhaps TRBD2 (5 bases). Germline V lookup: CDR1 SGHRS, CDR2 YFSETQ. Trimming removed 4 bases at V and 0 bases at J, with 11 bases between. The CDR3 runs 14 residues. The CDR3, as DNA: TGCGCCAGCAGCCACGGGCGGGTCTCCTACGAGCAGTACTTC. It encodes CASSHGRVSYEQYF.

The chain carries TRBV7-2 and TRBJ2-7, with D unclear. The V gene's germline CDR1 is SGHTA and CDR2 FQGNSA. This CDR3 spans 12 amino acids. V gave up 1 base and J gave up 3 bases, with 4 bases separating them. This CDR3 reads CASSLDFYEQYF. In DNA, the CDR3 is TGTGCCAGCAGCTTAGATTTCTACGAGCAGTACTTC.